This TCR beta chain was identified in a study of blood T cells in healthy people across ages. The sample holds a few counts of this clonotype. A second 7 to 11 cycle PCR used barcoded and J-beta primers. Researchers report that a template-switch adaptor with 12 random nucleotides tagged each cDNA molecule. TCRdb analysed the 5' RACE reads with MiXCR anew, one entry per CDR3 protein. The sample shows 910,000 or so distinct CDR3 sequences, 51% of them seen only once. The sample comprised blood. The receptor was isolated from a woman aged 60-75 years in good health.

The DNA of the CDR3 is TGCAGTGCCCAACGTACAGGGTTATACGAGCAGTACTTC. Protein: CSAQRTGLYEQYF. The chain uses TRBV20-1 and TRBJ2-7; tentatively, D is TRBD1 (6 bases). Germline-derived CDR1 and CDR2 are DFQATT and SNEGSKA (reference sequence). The length of the CDR3 is 13 residues. Trimming removed 6 bases from V and 4 bases from J, with 16 bases in between.